This T cell receptor (beta chain) emerged from a study of blood T cell repertoires in COVID-19. Whole-study context: Sites across the United States, Italy and Spain contributed samples from acute and convalescent COVID-19.

The CDR3 runs 13 residues. In the original processing: Reference gene primer amplification gave nucleated cell count estimates. The repertoire was sequenced with immunoSEQ multiplex PCR; TCRdb's copy has only in-frame clones and lacks some. The D gene and trimming were derived from the DNA, and the V and J assignments and clone size from that table. This table holds 150,000 to 200,000 clones, 60% to 80% found once. The chain recombines TRBV12-2 with TRBJ1-1. TRBV12-2 counts as a pseudogene. What was sequenced was peripheral blood. This TCR was recovered from a man between 70 and 80 years old with acute or convalescent COVID-19. The CDR3 nucleotides read TGTGCAAGTCGCCACCGGGAACCTCGGGAAGCTTTCTTT. It codes for CASRHREPREAFF.